Sequencing of this TCR beta chain was carried out in a study of graft-versus-host responses after intestinal transplantation. Study summary: The whole recipient group had anti-thymocyte globulin induction followed by tacrolimus and steroids for roughly three years. General observations from the study: Peak GvH clone levels in circulation were associated with early post-transplant HvG declines. Some GvH clones appeared in ileal mucosa or blood before recipient bone marrow.

Points on this clone: Its specificity is not known.

The CDR3 covers 14 residues. The junction had 6 bases not matched to a gene; V was cut back by 5 bases and J by 2 bases. Germline assignment: CDR1 SGHAT and CDR2 FQNNGV. TCRdb keeps only in-frame clones here, not all; method: immunoSEQ multiplex PCR. The sample has more than 95,000 clones; less than 95% are singletons. The chain links TRBV11-2 to TRBJ2-7; the match to TRBD1 covers 7 bases. The TCR comes from a human donor who received an intestinal transplant. The source material was unstimulated CD4+ T cells sorted from spleen or lymph node cells, sampled before intestinal transplant. CDR3 region: CASSRDSSTYEQYF. CDR3 sequence (DNA): TGTGCCAGCAGCCGGGACAGTAGTACCTACGAGCAGTACTTC.